This paragraph reports one T cell receptor (beta chain). Its specificity is unknown. This record belongs to a study of graft-versus-host responses after intestinal transplantation. Findings of the study overall: GvH clones occurred in recipient marrow; some first appeared in ileum or blood.

The table came from immunoSEQ multiplex PCR; TCRdb's copy has only in-frame clones and leaves some out. The sample holds some 140,000 clones, around 94% seen once. V trimming: 6 bases; J trimming: 3 bases; junction bases outside the gene matches: 14. Germline CDR1 and CDR2: SGHVS and FQNEAQ. CDR3 size: 17 residues. The clonotype comes from a human donor who received an intestinal transplant. This specimen was unstimulated CD4+ T cells sorted from spleen or lymph node cells, taken before intestinal transplant. The chain links TRBV7-8 to TRBJ1-2; the match to TRBD1 covers 9 bases. Here the CDR3 reads CASSFIMGQGQDYGYTF. CDR3 DNA sequence: TGTGCCAGCAGTTTCATAATGGGACAGGGTCAAGACTATGGCTACACCTTC. The whole variable domain, remainder taken from reference TRBV7-8 and TRBJ1-2, is GAGVSQSPRYKVAKRGQDVALRCDPISGHVSLFWYQQALGQGPEFLTYFQNEAQLDKSGLPSDRFFAERPEGSVSTLKIQRTQQEDSAVYLCASSFIMGQGQDYGYTFGSGTRLTVV.